This T cell receptor beta chain was sequenced for a study of PD-L1 blockade in urothelial cancer. This CDR3 spans 18 amino acids. Germline CDR1 is SEHNR and CDR2 is FQNEAQ (reference sequence). V was clipped by 2 bases and J by 5 bases; unmatched bases: 12. Measured with immunoSEQ multiplex PCR; TCRdb has only the in-frame clones, and not every one. The sample contains approximately 67,000 clones, about 90% of which appear only once. Regarding this clone: Its antigen is as yet unknown.

The time point was: pretreatment peripheral blood. Study-wide results and limits: Below-median blood TCR clonality before treatment forecast better survival.

The rearrangement uses TRBV7-9 and TRBJ2-1, with 10 bases matching TRBD2. Sequenced material: PBMCs, taken around atezolizumab (anti-PD-L1) treatment. The sequence came from a man aged 60 to 69 with urothelial cancer. Written as DNA, the CDR3 is TGTGCCAGCAGCTTACCCGAGAAGAGAGCGGGGGGGGACAATGAGCAGTTCTTC. This codes for CASSLPEKRAGGDNEQFF.